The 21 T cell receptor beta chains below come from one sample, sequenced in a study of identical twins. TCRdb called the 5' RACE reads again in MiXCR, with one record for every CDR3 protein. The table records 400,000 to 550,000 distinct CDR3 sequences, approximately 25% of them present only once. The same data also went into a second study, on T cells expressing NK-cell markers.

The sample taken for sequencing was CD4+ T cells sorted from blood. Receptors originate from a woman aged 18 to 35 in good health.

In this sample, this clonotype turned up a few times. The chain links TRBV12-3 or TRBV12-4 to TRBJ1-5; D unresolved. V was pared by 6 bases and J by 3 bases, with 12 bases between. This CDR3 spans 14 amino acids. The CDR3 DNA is TGTGCCAGCAGGACTGCCGGATACAATCAGCCCCAGCATTTT. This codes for CASRTAGYNQPQHF.

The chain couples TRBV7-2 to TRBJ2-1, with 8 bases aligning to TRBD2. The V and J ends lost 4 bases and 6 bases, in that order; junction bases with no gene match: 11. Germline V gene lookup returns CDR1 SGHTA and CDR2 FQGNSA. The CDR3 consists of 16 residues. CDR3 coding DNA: TGTGCCAGCAGCTCTTCGGGGACTAGGGGCCTCAATGAGCAGTTCTTC. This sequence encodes CASSSSGTRGLNEQFF.

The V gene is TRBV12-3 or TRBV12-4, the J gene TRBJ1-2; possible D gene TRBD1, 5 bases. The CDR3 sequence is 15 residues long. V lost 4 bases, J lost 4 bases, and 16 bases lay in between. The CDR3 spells CASSSGRRGTYGYTF. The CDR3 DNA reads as TGTGCCAGCAGTTCCGGTAGAAGGGGCACCTATGGCTACACCTTC.

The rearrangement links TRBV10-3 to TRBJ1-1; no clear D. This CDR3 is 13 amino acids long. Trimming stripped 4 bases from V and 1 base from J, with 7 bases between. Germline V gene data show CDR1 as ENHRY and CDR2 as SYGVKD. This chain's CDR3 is CAISGEGNTEAFF. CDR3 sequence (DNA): TGTGCCATCAGTGGGGAGGGGAACACTGAAGCTTTCTTT.

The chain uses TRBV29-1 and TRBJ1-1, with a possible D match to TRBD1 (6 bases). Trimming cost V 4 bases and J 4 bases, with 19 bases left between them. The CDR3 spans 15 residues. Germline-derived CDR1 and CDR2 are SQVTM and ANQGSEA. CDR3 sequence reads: CSVVGGAGYGTEAFF. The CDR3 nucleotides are TGCAGCGTTGTGGGGGGCGCGGGATATGGCACTGAAGCTTTCTTT.

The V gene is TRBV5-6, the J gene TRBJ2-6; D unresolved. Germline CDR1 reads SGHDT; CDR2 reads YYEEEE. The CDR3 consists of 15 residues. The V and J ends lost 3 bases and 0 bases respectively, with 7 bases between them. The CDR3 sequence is CASSYVNSGANVLTF. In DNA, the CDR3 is TGTGCCAGCAGCTATGTAAACTCTGGGGCCAACGTCCTGACTTTC.

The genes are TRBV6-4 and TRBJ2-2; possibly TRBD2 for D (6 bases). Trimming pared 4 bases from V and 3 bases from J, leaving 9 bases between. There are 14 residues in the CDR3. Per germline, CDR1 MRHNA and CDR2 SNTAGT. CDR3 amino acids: CASSAGVDTGELFF. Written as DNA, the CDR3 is TGTGCCAGCAGTGCGGGGGTCGACACCGGGGAGCTGTTTTTT.

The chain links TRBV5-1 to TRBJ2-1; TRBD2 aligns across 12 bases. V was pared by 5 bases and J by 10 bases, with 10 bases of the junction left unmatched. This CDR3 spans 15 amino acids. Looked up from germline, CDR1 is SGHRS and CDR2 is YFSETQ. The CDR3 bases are TGCGCCAGCAGGAAGCTAGCGGGGGGGGAGGGGGAGCAGTTCTTC. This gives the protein CASRKLAGGEGEQFF.

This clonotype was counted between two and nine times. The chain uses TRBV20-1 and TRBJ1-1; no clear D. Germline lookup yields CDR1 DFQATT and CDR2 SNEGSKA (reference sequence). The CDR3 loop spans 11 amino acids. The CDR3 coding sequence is TGCAGCGCCTCCGATCTGGGTGAAGCTTTCTTT. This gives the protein CSASDLGEAFF.

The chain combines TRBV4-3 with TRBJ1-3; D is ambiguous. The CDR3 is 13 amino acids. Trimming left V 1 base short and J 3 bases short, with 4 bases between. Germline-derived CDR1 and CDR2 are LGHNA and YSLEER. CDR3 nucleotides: TGCGCCAGCAGCCAAGTTGTTGGAAACACCATATATTTT. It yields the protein CASSQVVGNTIYF.

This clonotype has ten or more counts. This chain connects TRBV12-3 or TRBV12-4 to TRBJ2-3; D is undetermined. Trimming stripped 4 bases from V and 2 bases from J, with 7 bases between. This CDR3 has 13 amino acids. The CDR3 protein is CASSSRATDTQYF. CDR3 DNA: TGTGCCAGCAGTTCTAGGGCCACAGATACGCAGTATTTT.

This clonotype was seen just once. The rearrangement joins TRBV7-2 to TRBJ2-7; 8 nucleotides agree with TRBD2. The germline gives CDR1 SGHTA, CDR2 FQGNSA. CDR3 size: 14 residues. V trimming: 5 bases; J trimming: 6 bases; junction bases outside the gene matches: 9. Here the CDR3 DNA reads TGTGCCAGCAGCAATAGCGGGGCCTTCGGCGAGCAGTACTTC. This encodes CASSNSGAFGEQYF. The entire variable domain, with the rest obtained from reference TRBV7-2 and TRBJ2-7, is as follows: GAGVSQSPSNKVTEKGKDVELRCDPISGHTALYWYRQSLGQGLEFLIYFQGNSAPDKSGLPSDRFSAERTGGSVSTLTIQRTQQEDSAVYLCASSNSGAFGEQYFGPGTRLTVT.

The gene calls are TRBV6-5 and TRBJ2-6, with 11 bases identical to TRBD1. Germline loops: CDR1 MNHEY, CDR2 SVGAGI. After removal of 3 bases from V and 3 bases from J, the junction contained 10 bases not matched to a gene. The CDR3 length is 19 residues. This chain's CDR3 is CASSYILDRGQGGANVLTF. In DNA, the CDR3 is TGTGCCAGCAGTTATATTTTGGACAGGGGGCAGGGTGGGGCCAACGTCCTGACTTTC.

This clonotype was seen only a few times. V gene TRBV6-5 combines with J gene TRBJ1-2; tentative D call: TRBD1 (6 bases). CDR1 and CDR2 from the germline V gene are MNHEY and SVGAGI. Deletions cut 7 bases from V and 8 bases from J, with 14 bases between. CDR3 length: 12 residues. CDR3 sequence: CASMRRGLGYTF. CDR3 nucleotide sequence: TGTGCCAGCATGCGCAGGGGACTCGGCTACACCTTC.

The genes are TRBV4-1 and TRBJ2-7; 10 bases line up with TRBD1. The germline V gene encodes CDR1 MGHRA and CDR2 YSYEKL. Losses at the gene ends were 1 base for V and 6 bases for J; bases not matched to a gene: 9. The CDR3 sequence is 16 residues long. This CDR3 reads CASSQGGGQGRLEQYF. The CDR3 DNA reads TGCGCCAGCAGCCAAGGAGGGGGACAGGGGCGGCTCGAGCAGTACTTC.

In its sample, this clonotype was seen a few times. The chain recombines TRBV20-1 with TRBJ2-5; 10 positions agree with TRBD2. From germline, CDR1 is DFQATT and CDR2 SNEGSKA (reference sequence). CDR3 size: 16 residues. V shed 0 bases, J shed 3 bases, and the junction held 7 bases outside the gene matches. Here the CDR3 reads CSARDPRLAGEETQYF. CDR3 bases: TGCAGTGCTAGAGATCCCCGGCTAGCGGGGGAAGAGACCCAGTACTTC.

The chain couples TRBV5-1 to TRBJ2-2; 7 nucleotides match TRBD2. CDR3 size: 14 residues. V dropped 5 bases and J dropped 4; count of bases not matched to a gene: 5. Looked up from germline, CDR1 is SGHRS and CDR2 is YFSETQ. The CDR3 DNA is TGCGCCAGCAGTGGGGGGGAGAGCACCGGGGAGCTGTTTTTT. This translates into CASSGGESTGELFF.

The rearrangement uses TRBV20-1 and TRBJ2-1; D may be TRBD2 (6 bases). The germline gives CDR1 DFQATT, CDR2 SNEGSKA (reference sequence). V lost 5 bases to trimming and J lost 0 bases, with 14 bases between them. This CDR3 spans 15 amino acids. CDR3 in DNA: TGCAGTGCTCGCGGCGTGCGGGGCTCCTACAATGAGCAGTTCTTC. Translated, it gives CSARGVRGSYNEQFF.

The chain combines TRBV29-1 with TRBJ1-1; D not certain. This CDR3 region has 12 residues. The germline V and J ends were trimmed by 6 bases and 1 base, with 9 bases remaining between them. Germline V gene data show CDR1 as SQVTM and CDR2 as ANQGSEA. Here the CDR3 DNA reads TGCAGCGTCCAGACAAGGAACACTGAAGCTTTCTTT. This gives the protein CSVQTRNTEAFF.

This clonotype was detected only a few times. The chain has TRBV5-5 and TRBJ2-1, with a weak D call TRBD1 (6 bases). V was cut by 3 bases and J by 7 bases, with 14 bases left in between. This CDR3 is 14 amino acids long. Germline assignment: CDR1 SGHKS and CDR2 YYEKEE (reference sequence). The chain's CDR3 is CASSWVAGVNEQFF. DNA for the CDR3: TGTGCCAGCAGCTGGGTCGCAGGGGTGAATGAGCAGTTCTTC. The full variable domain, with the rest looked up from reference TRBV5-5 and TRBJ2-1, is DAGVTQSPTHLIKTRGQQVTLRCSPISGHKSVSWYQQVLGQGPQFIFQYYEKEERGRGNFPDRFSARQFPNYSSELNVNALLLGDSALYLCASSWVAGVNEQFFGPGTRLTVL.

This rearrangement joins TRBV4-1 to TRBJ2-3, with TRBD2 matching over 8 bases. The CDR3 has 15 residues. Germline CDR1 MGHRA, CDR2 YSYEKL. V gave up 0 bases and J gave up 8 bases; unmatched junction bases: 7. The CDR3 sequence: CASSQETAGVGTQYF. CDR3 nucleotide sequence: TGCGCCAGCAGCCAAGAAACAGCGGGAGTTGGTACGCAGTATTTT.